These 19 T cell receptor beta chains were sequenced from one sample in a study of blood T cell repertoires in COVID-19. The table came from immunoSEQ multiplex PCR; TCRdb's copy has only in-frame clones and leaves some out. The sample comprises 150,000 to 200,000 clones, 70% to 85% of which are singletons, and 1% to 1.5% rests with the top ten. The sequencing sample was made of peripheral blood. Receptors originate from a man in his sixties who had recovered from COVID-19.

The rearrangement joins TRBV7-8 to TRBJ1-5, with D possibly being TRBD1 (6 bases). The CDR3 consists of 13 residues. CDR1 is SGHVS and CDR2 is FQNEAQ in the germline V gene. Trimming took 6 bases from V and 2 from J, leaving 8 bases between them. The CDR3 sequence is CASSYRGNQPQHF. The CDR3 bases are TGTGCCAGCAGTTACAGGGGCAATCAGCCCCAGCATTTT.

This clone was counted a few times. The J gene is TRBJ1-2, the V gene TRBV5-6, with TRBD1 identical over 8 bases. The V and J ends lost 0 bases and 4 bases, in that order; junction bases with no gene match: 2. CDR1 is SGHDT and CDR2 is YYEEEE in the germline V gene. The CDR3 runs 14 residues. The DNA for the CDR3 is TGTGCCAGCAGCTTGGAGGGACAGGTCTATGGCTACACCTTC. Its translation is CASSLEGQVYGYTF.

The chain couples TRBV29-1 to TRBJ2-7, with D possibly TRBD1 on 6 matching bases. This CDR3 is built from 13 residues. Germline CDR1 reads SQVTM; CDR2 reads ANQGSEA. Trimming cost V 3 bases and J 2 bases, with 11 bases left between them. CDR3 nucleotide sequence: TGCAGCGTTGATGGAACAGGGCCCTACGAGCAGTACTTC. Protein product: CSVDGTGPYEQYF.

The chain links TRBV5-6 to TRBJ2-1; TRBD2 matches at 10 bases. Trimming removed 0 bases from V and 3 bases from J; junction bases left unmatched: 12. This CDR3 spans 19 amino acids. Germline V gives CDR1 SGHDT, CDR2 YYEEEE. The CDR3 coding sequence is TGTGCCAGCAGCTTGGCGTCTGGGGCTAGCGGGGGCCTCTACAATGAGCAGTTCTTC. Its protein product is CASSLASGASGGLYNEQFF.

The chain combines TRBV5-8 with TRBJ2-5; 13 nucleotides line up with TRBD2. CDR3 length: 18 amino acids. V dropped 4 bases and J dropped 0; count of bases not matched to a gene: 9. Germline values: CDR1 SGHTS, CDR2 YDEGEE. DNA of the CDR3: TGTGCCAGCAGCCTCTCCGGGACTAGCGGGGCAAACCAAGAGACCCAGTACTTC. As protein: CASSLSGTSGANQETQYF.

This clone is a singleton in its sample. The CDR3 region has the DNA TGCGCCAGCAGCCACGAGTACAGGGGGCGTTCCTACGAGCAGTACTTC. Translating it yields CASSHEYRGRSYEQYF. The chain recombines TRBV4-1 with TRBJ2-7; 9 bases line up with TRBD1. Germline V gene lookup returns CDR1 MGHRA and CDR2 YSYEKL. The CDR3 loop spans 16 amino acids. V dropped 3 bases and J dropped 1; count of bases not matched to a gene: 7.

The chain employs TRBV5-6 and TRBJ1-2; tentative D call: TRBD1 (5 bases). The V end lost 4 bases, the J end lost 3 bases, and 19 bases lay between the germline ends. Germline V gene sequence: CDR1 SGHDT, CDR2 YYEEEE. The CDR3 totals 16 residues. Here the CDR3 reads CASSLLGHNRDYGYTF. The CDR3, as DNA: TGTGCCAGCAGCCTTCTAGGACACAATCGGGACTATGGCTACACCTTC.

The chain joins TRBV5-6 to TRBJ1-4; D might be TRBD1 (5 bases). The CDR3 runs 15 residues. The V gene lost 6 bases and the J gene lost 4 bases, with 16 bases spanning the gap. Germline CDR1 is SGHDT and CDR2 is YYEEEE. CDR3 bases: TGTGCCAGCATGAGCGAAGGGGCTAATAATGAAAAACTGTTTTTT. Translated, it gives CASMSEGANNEKLFF.

The CDR3 here is CASSPPGQFRGRYGYTF. For the CDR3, the DNA is TGTGCCAGCAGCCCACCGGGACAGTTTAGGGGCCGATATGGCTACACCTTC. The rearrangement uses TRBV7-9 and TRBJ1-2; 7 nucleotides line up with TRBD1. Trimming at V came to 5 bases and at J to 5 bases, leaving 17 bases not matched to a gene. Per the germline V gene, CDR1 is SEHNR and CDR2 is FQNEAQ (reference sequence). This CDR3 is 17 amino acids long.

The chain recombines TRBV9 with TRBJ1-2; weak D call: TRBD1 (5 bases). CDR1 and CDR2 from the germline V gene are SGDLS and YYNGEE. CDR3 length: 12 residues. The germline V and J ends were trimmed by 3 bases and 4 bases, with 7 bases remaining between them. CDR3 nucleotide sequence: TGTGCCAGCAGCGCGACAGTCTATGGCTACACCTTC. As protein: CASSATVYGYTF.

The chain carries TRBV7-2 and TRBJ1-2; 12 nucleotides match TRBD1. CDR3 length: 16 amino acids. Germline V gives CDR1 SGHTA, CDR2 FQGNSA. V dropped 5 bases and J dropped 0; count of bases not matched to a gene: 4. CDR3 bases: TGTGCCAGCAGCCGGGACAGGGGGCAGGCTAACTATGGCTACACCTTC. Protein sequence: CASSRDRGQANYGYTF.

The chain employs TRBV5-6 and TRBJ2-1; TRBD2 matches 8 bases. Germline loops: CDR1 SGHDT, CDR2 YYEEEE. The V gene end was trimmed by 6 bases and the J gene end by 10 bases; junction bases not matched to a gene: 6. The CDR3 consists of 12 residues. CDR3 loop: CASTGGAWEQFF. Written as DNA, the CDR3 is TGTGCCAGCACCGGGGGGGCGTGGGAGCAGTTCTTC.

The rearrangement joins TRBV15 to TRBJ2-7; 11 bases fit TRBD1. The CDR3 length is 15 residues. CDR1 is LNHNV and CDR2 is YYDKDF in the germline V gene (reference sequence). V lost 2 bases to trimming and J lost 5 bases; unmatched junction nucleotides: 5. The CDR3 loop reads CATSRSGTGGHEQYF. CDR3 bases: TGTGCCACCAGCAGATCCGGGACAGGGGGACACGAGCAGTACTTC. Looking up the rest from reference TRBV15 and TRBJ2-7 gives the full variable domain: DAMVIQNPRYQVTQFGKPVTLSCSQTLNHNVMYWYQQKSSQAPKLLFHYYDKDFNNEADTPDNFQSRRPNTSFCFLDIRSPGLGDTAMYLCATSRSGTGGHEQYFGPGTRLTVT.

The chain employs TRBV4-3 and TRBJ1-1, with D hard to call. Trimming pared 1 base from V and 4 bases from J, leaving 7 bases between. Germline CDR1 LGHNA, CDR2 YSLEER. This CDR3 comprises 13 residues. This CDR3 is CASSQGTGTEAFF. The CDR3 DNA reads as TGCGCCAGCAGCCAAGGAACCGGCACTGAAGCTTTCTTT.

This clone was counted between two and nine times. The chain is built from TRBV7-9 and TRBJ1-2; D is possibly TRBD1 (6 bases). The CDR3 totals 13 residues. Trimming pared 2 bases from V and 6 bases from J, leaving 10 bases between. Germline V lookup: CDR1 SEHNR, CDR2 FQNEAQ (reference sequence). CDR3 protein: CASSLSGVDGYTF. The CDR3 DNA sequence: TGTGCCAGCAGCTTATCAGGGGTGGATGGCTACACCTTC.

The chain carries TRBV7-2 and TRBJ2-3; 7 bases match TRBD1. Trimming took 9 bases from V and 2 from J; bases not matched to a gene: 8. CDR1 and CDR2 from the germline V gene are SGHTA and FQGNSA. CDR3 size: 14 residues. As DNA, the CDR3 is TGTGCCAGTACCCGGGACAGCACCACAGATACGCAGTATTTT. This gives the protein CASTRDSTTDTQYF.

This chain uses TRBV6-5 with TRBJ2-2; 8 positions match TRBD1. V dropped 4 bases and J dropped 7; count of bases not matched to a gene: 8. This CDR3 spans 15 amino acids. CDR1 is MNHEY, CDR2 SVGAGI, per germline. In DNA form, the CDR3 reads TGTGCCAGCAGTTTGGACAGGGACGTAATCGGGGAGCTGTTTTTT. Amino acid sequence: CASSLDRDVIGELFF.

The rearrangement links TRBV9 to TRBJ2-5; 7 bases fit TRBD2. This CDR3 contains 15 residues. The junction had 4 bases not matched to a gene; V was cut back by 0 bases and J by 2 bases. Germline V gene sequence: CDR1 SGDLS, CDR2 YYNGEE. The CDR3 here is CASSVGLAVQETQYF. The CDR3 nucleotides read TGTGCCAGCAGCGTAGGGCTAGCGGTGCAAGAGACCCAGTACTTC.

The chain recombines TRBV11-1 with TRBJ1-2; no firm D call. The germline V and J ends were trimmed by 0 bases and 6 bases, with 8 bases remaining between them. The length of the CDR3 is 13 residues. Germline CDR1 reads SGHAT; CDR2 reads FQDESV (reference sequence). CDR3: CASSLARGDGYTF. In nucleotides, the CDR3 is TGTGCCAGCAGCTTAGCGCGCGGTGATGGCTACACCTTC.